One sample yielded the 21 T cell receptor beta chains listed below, sequenced in a study of T cells in Graves' hyperthyroidism and ophthalmopathy. Template material for amplifying TCR beta CDR3 regions consisted of RNA transcripts. First-round RT-PCR with HTBI primers amplified the TCR CDR3 region. Each CDR3 protein gets one entry after TCRdb re-called the multiplex PCR reads with MiXCR. There are roughly 420,000 distinct CDR3 sequences in the sample; around 16% occur only once, and around 7.3% lies in the top ten. The sample consisted of blood. Every receptor here comes from a woman aged 18-29 years with Graves' hyperthyroidism.

There are many counts of this clonotype. J is TRBJ2-1 and V is TRBV19; D possibly corresponds to TRBD1 (5 bases). Trimming removed 3 bases at V and 8 bases at J, with 14 bases between. The V gene's germline CDR1 is LNHDA and CDR2 SQIVND (reference sequence). This CDR3 spans 14 amino acids. CDR3 amino acids: CASSMGRKIHEQFF. In DNA, the CDR3 is TGTGCCAGTAGTATGGGGCGAAAGATCCATGAGCAGTTCTTC.

This clonotype was seen repeatedly, ten times or more. The V and J genes are TRBV30 and TRBJ2-3; either TRBD1 or TRBD2 may supply D (6 bases each). Trimming removed 0 bases at V and 2 bases at J, with 9 bases between. The CDR3 is 14 amino acids. Per the germline V gene, CDR1 is GTSNPN and CDR2 is SVGIG (reference sequence). The CDR3 loop is CAWSVGGPTDTQYF. The CDR3 bases are TGTGCCTGGAGTGTAGGGGGGCCCACAGATACGCAGTATTTT.

DNA of the CDR3: TGTGACCCGCGCGGGGGGGGCGGGTGCTCGGTCCAGGCCGCGGGCGAGCAGTACTTC. Protein sequence: CDPRGGGGCSVQAAGEQYF. The J gene is TRBJ2-7, the V gene TRBV27; TRBD2 matches 9 bases. There are 19 residues in the CDR3. In germline, CDR1 is MNHEY, CDR2 SMNVEV (reference sequence).

In its sample, this clonotype was seen many times. V is TRBV6-5 and J is TRBJ1-2; tentatively, D is TRBD1 (5 bases). The CDR3 extends over 14 amino acids. Germline assignment: CDR1 MNHEY and CDR2 SVGAGI. The ends were cut back, 0 bases at V and 3 bases at J, with 8 bases in the middle. In DNA, the CDR3 is TGTGCCAGCAGTTACTCTCCGACAGACTATGGCTACACCTTC. Translated: CASSYSPTDYGYTF.

This clonotype was detected many times. The V call is TRBV24-1, the J call TRBJ2-3; D is unresolved. Trimming pared 1 base from V and 0 bases from J, leaving 10 bases between. CDR1 is KGHDR and CDR2 is SFDVKD in the germline V gene. CDR3 length equals 16 residues. CDR3 protein: CATSDFSVGSTDTQYF. CDR3 bases: TGTGCCACCAGTGATTTTAGTGTAGGGAGCACAGATACGCAGTATTTT.

This clonotype has ten or more counts. The chain couples TRBV4-1 to TRBJ1-5, with TRBD1 matching over 7 bases. The CDR3 is 15 residues long. V dropped 4 bases and J dropped 4; count of bases not matched to a gene: 7. In germline, CDR1 is MGHRA, CDR2 YSYEKL. The chain's CDR3 is CASSPTTGVNQPQHF. CDR3 DNA sequence: TGCGCCAGCAGCCCGACTACAGGGGTTAATCAGCCCCAGCATTTT.

As to this clonotype: This clone may be a read error of a much larger clone one base away. The rearrangement joins TRBV6-9 to TRBJ1-5, with D uncertain. CDR3 length: 15 residues. Germline values: CDR1 MNHGY, CDR2 SVAAGI. V was clipped by 5 bases and J by 3 bases, with 14 bases between them. CDR3 protein: CASSRREQSNQPQHF. As DNA, the CDR3 is TGTGCCAGCAGTCGGCGGGAACAGTCCAATCAGCCCCAGCATTTT.

This clonotype came up many times. This rearrangement joins TRBV3-1 to TRBJ1-1; 7 nucleotides match TRBD1. Per germline, CDR1 LGHDT and CDR2 YNNKEL (reference sequence). The CDR3 is 14 amino acids. Unmatched junction bases numbered 2, after V lost 1 base and J lost 3 bases. CDR3 nucleotides: TGTGCCAGCAGCCAAGGTGACAGGGACACTGAAGCTTTCTTT. Protein product: CASSQGDRDTEAFF.

The V call is TRBV12-3 or TRBV12-4, the J call TRBJ2-1, with TRBD2 matching over 9 bases. The CDR3 is 17 amino acids. Losses at the gene ends were 2 bases for V and 4 bases for J; bases not matched to a gene: 9. The CDR3 here is CASSLRLAGHPYNEQFF. DNA of the CDR3: TGTGCCAGCAGTTTAAGGCTAGCGGGGCACCCATACAATGAGCAGTTCTTC.

This clonotype was observed many times. V is TRBV12-5 and J is TRBJ2-1; D possibly corresponds to TRBD2 (6 bases). Between the trimmed V and J ends, which lost 4 bases and 3 bases, there was a span of 10 bases. CDR3 length: 14 residues. CDR1 and CDR2 (germline): LGHNT, FRNRAP. This chain's CDR3 is CASGSLRGYNEQFF. The DNA of the CDR3 is TGTGCTAGTGGTTCCCTGCGGGGCTACAATGAGCAGTTCTTC.

This clonotype was counted many times. The chain couples TRBV28 to TRBJ2-7; 8 positions match TRBD2. The CDR3 sequence is 16 residues long. J gave up 3 bases and V 2 bases, and 9 bases lay outside the gene matches. Germline V gene lookup returns CDR1 MDHEN and CDR2 SYDVKM. CDR3 region: CASSLLGGGKSYEQYF. The CDR3, as DNA: TGTGCCAGCAGTTTACTCGGCGGGGGGAAGAGCTACGAGCAGTACTTC.

The table lists this clonotype with many counts. The genes are TRBV12-3 or TRBV12-4 and TRBJ1-5; tentative D call: TRBD1 (5 bases). V lost 8 bases and J lost 2, with 16 bases in between. The CDR3 runs to 15 residues. This CDR3 is CASSLQGEGNQPQHF. The CDR3 DNA reads TGTGCCAGCTCCCTCCAGGGTGAGGGCAATCAGCCCCAGCATTTT.

The table lists this clonotype with many counts. The V and J genes are TRBV20-1 and TRBJ2-7; D is possibly TRBD1 (5 bases). The CDR3 runs 15 residues. Trimming removed 0 bases at V and 2 bases at J, with 14 bases between. Per germline, CDR1 DFQATT and CDR2 SNEGSKA (reference sequence). In DNA, the CDR3 is TGCAGTGCTAGAGATCCGGCAGGGTCCCCCTACGAGCAGTACTTC. It yields the protein CSARDPAGSPYEQYF.

In its sample, this clonotype was seen a few times. The germline gene is not matched at one end of the junction; a read error may be the cause. The chain employs TRBV30 and TRBJ1-3; perhaps TRBD1 as D (5 bases). Germline loops: CDR1 GTSNPN, CDR2 SVGIG (reference sequence). The CDR3 runs to 13 residues. The CDR3: CAWTKGPSHTTYF. In DNA form, the CDR3 reads TGTGCCTGGACGAAGGGACCTAGTCACACCACATATTTT. The entire variable domain, with the rest obtained from reference TRBV30 and TRBJ1-3, is as follows: SQTIHQWPATLVQPVGSPLSLECTVEGTSNPNLYWYRQAAGRGLQLLFYSVGIGQISSEVPQNLSASRPQDRQFILSSKKLLLSDSGFYLCAWTKGPSHTTYFGEGSWLTVV.

This clonotype was counted many times. The rearrangement uses TRBV6-1 and TRBJ2-1; 10 nucleotides match TRBD2. In germline, CDR1 is MNHNS, CDR2 SASEGT. The CDR3 spans 14 residues. The ends lost 7 bases at V and 8 bases at J; junction bases unmatched: 8. The CDR3 DNA reads as TGTGCCAGCATGCTAGCGGGAGACCTCTATGAGCAGTTCTTC. Residues: CASMLAGDLYEQFF.

This clonotype has at least ten counts. The chain recombines TRBV5-1 with TRBJ2-7; D is ambiguous. The CDR3 spans 13 residues. V shed 0 bases and J shed 3 bases, with 7 bases lying between them. The germline V gene has CDR1 SGHRS and CDR2 YFSETQ. In nucleotides, the CDR3 is TGCGCCAGCAGCTTGGAATCTGACTACGAGCAGTACTTC. This codes for CASSLESDYEQYF.

The V and J genes are TRBV19 and TRBJ1-3, with D uncertain. Germline V lookup: CDR1 LNHDA, CDR2 SQIVND (reference sequence). The germline V and J ends were trimmed by 5 bases and 4 bases, with 18 bases remaining between them. The CDR3 spans 16 residues. CDR3 nucleotides: TGTGCCAGTAGTCCCACCCGCTATGAAATCGGAAACACCATATATTTT. Translation: CASSPTRYEIGNTIYF.

At least ten counts were recorded for this clonotype. The chain uses TRBV6-1 and TRBJ2-6, with TRBD2 identical over 9 bases. V was clipped by 1 base and J by 2 bases; unmatched bases: 0. Germline lookup yields CDR1 MNHNS and CDR2 SASEGT. The CDR3 runs to 16 residues. This chain's CDR3 is CASSEGGGAGANVLTF. The CDR3 region has the DNA TGTGCCAGCAGTGAAGGCGGGGGGGCTGGGGCCAACGTCCTGACTTTC.

In its sample, this clonotype was seen many times. V is TRBV5-1 and J is TRBJ2-1; TRBD2 aligns across 13 bases. This CDR3 spans 15 amino acids. V lost 1 base, J lost 7 bases, and 2 bases stayed unmatched. Per the germline V gene, CDR1 is SGHRS and CDR2 is YFSETQ. The DNA of the CDR3 is TGCGCCAGCAGCTTGCTGACTAGCGGGGGGAATGAGCAGTTCTTC. This sequence encodes CASSLLTSGGNEQFF.

This clonotype was observed a handful of times. V usage is TRBV4-1 and J usage is TRBJ1-5; 7 bases match TRBD1. The CDR3 runs to 16 residues. From germline, CDR1 is MGHRA and CDR2 YSYEKL. V lost 0 bases and J lost 2; bases outside the gene matches: 4. DNA for the CDR3: TGCGCCAGCAGCCAAGACGGCAGGGGGGGCAATCAGCCCCAGCATTTT. Residues: CASSQDGRGGNQPQHF.

This clonotype showed up many times. The J gene is TRBJ2-2, the V gene TRBV7-9; the match to TRBD1 covers 7 bases. Germline lookup yields CDR1 SEHNR and CDR2 FQNEAQ (reference sequence). The V gene end was trimmed by 5 bases and the J gene end by 5 bases; junction bases not matched to a gene: 5. The CDR3 totals 14 residues. The CDR3 bases are TGTGCCAGCAGCCGGGACAGCCAAACCGGGGAGCTGTTTTTT. Protein sequence: CASSRDSQTGELFF.